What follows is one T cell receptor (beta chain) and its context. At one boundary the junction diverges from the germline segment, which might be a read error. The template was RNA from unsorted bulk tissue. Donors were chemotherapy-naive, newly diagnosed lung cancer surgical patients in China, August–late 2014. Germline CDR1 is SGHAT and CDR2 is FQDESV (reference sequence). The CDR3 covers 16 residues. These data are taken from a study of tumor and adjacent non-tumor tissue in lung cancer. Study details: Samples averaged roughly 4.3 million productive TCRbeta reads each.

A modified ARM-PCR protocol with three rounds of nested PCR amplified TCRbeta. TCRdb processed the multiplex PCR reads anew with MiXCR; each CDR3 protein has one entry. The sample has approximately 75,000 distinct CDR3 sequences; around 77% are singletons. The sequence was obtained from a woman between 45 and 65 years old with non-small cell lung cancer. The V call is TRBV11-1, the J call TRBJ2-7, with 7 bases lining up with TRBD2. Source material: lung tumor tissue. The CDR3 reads CATSDPGTNELGEQYF. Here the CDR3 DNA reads TGTGCCACCAGCGACCCGGGGACTAATGAACTCGGGGAGCAATACTTC.